The 29 T cell receptor beta chains in this list originate from one sample, sequenced in a study of CD8 T cells in Susac syndrome. cDNA came from approximately 0.5 to 1 ug RNA primed by random hexamers. MiXCR, run by TCRdb on the immunoSEQ multiplex PCR reads, gives a single entry per CDR3 protein. Of some 120,000 distinct CDR3 sequences in the sample, around 94% are singletons; the top ten hold over 0.07%. Sequencing was done on a sample of CD4+ T cells from PBMCs. The source of these receptors is a human donor in good health.

The V gene is TRBV9, the J gene TRBJ1-2; a weak D match, TRBD1 (5 bases). CDR3 length: 15 amino acids. Germline loops: CDR1 SGDLS, CDR2 YYNGEE. The germline V and J ends were trimmed by 1 base and 2 bases, with 12 bases remaining between them. CDR3 sequence reads: CASSVSEEGNYGYTF. CDR3 coding DNA: TGTGCCAGCAGCGTAAGTGAAGAGGGGAACTATGGCTACACCTTC.

The chain combines TRBV19 with TRBJ2-5, with 13 bases fitting TRBD2. V dropped 8 bases and J dropped 7; count of bases not matched to a gene: 10. Germline values: CDR1 LNHDA, CDR2 SQIVND (reference sequence). The CDR3 is made up of 15 amino acids. This CDR3 is CASGQLAGGPVTQYF. In DNA, the CDR3 is TGTGCCAGTGGGCAACTAGCGGGAGGGCCGGTGACCCAGTACTTC.

The chain combines TRBV20-1 with TRBJ2-7; D gene ambiguous. CDR3 length: 13 amino acids. CDR1 DFQATT and CDR2 SNEGSKA come from the germline V gene (reference sequence). V gave up 2 bases and J gave up 0 bases, with 8 bases separating them. Written as DNA, the CDR3 is TGCAGTGCTAGAAGGCAGCTCTCCTACGAGCAGTACTTC. Translation gives CSARRQLSYEQYF.

The chain recombines TRBV15 with TRBJ2-3, with TRBD1 matching over 7 bases. CDR3 length: 16 residues. After removal of 2 bases from V and 0 bases from J, the junction contained 5 bases not matched to a gene. In germline, CDR1 is LNHNV, CDR2 YYDKDF (reference sequence). The CDR3 loop is CATSRWTGVSTDTQYF. Written as DNA, the CDR3 is TGTGCCACCAGCAGATGGACAGGAGTGAGCACAGATACGCAGTATTTT. The whole variable domain, remainder taken from reference TRBV15 and TRBJ2-3, is DAMVIQNPRYQVTQFGKPVTLSCSQTLNHNVMYWYQQKSSQAPKLLFHYYDKDFNNEADTPDNFQSRRPNTSFCFLDIRSPGLGDTAMYLCATSRWTGVSTDTQYFGPGTRLTVL.

The chain has TRBV7-8 and TRBJ2-1, with TRBD1 matching 8 bases. V shed 6 bases, J shed 7 bases, and the junction held 8 bases outside the gene matches. This CDR3 is 14 amino acids long. Germline V lookup: CDR1 SGHVS, CDR2 FQNEAQ. CDR3 loop: CASRPRTGNNEQFF. The CDR3 DNA follows: TGTGCCAGCAGACCCAGGACAGGGAATAATGAGCAGTTCTTC.

This chain links TRBV20-1 with TRBJ1-5; 8 bases match TRBD1. The junction had 4 bases not matched to a gene; V was cut back by 4 bases and J by 5 bases. Germline CDR1 and CDR2: DFQATT and SNEGSKA (reference sequence). This CDR3 contains 13 residues. CDR3 nucleotide sequence: TGCAGTGCTACAGGGGGCGCGGATCAGCCCCAGCATTTT. This encodes CSATGGADQPQHF.

The chain employs TRBV5-1 and TRBJ2-1, with TRBD2 identical over 12 bases. The CDR3 consists of 17 residues. The ends lost 0 bases at V and 4 bases at J; junction bases unmatched: 5. Germline lookup yields CDR1 SGHRS and CDR2 YFSETQ. In nucleotides, the CDR3 is TGCGCCAGCAGCTTGGGACTAGCGGGAGTCGCGTACAATGAGCAGTTCTTC. It encodes CASSLGLAGVAYNEQFF.

The chain has TRBV6-5 and TRBJ1-2; D unclear. The germline CDR1 and CDR2 sequences are MNHEY and SVGAGI. This CDR3 spans 13 amino acids. V lost 0 bases, J lost 8 bases, and 10 bases lay in between. CDR3 DNA: TGTGCCAGCAGTTACTCTAGAGGACTCGGCTACACCTTC. The encoded protein is CASSYSRGLGYTF.

The V and J genes are TRBV20-1 and TRBJ2-5, with 10 positions matching TRBD2. The CDR3 contains 16 residues. Germline assignment: CDR1 DFQATT and CDR2 SNEGSKA (reference sequence). V was clipped by 1 base and J by 5 bases; unmatched bases: 10. This CDR3 is CSARARASGRLETQYF. CDR3 sequence (DNA): TGCAGTGCTAGAGCCCGCGCTAGCGGGAGATTGGAGACCCAGTACTTC.

The chain joins TRBV20-1 to TRBJ2-5; no definite D call. Looked up from germline, CDR1 is DFQATT and CDR2 is SNEGSKA (reference sequence). This CDR3 spans 10 amino acids. The CDR3 region has the DNA TGCTCCGCGAGACAAGAGACCCAGTACTTC. Translated, it gives CSARQETQYF.

This clonotype is a singleton in its sample. The chain is built from TRBV12-3 or TRBV12-4 and TRBJ1-2; D not certain. There are 13 residues in the CDR3. Between the trimmed V and J ends, which lost 8 bases and 2 bases, there was a span of 12 bases. CDR3 protein: CASLRQLNYGYTF. The CDR3 coding sequence is TGTGCCAGCTTGAGGCAGTTGAACTATGGCTACACCTTC.

The rearrangement joins TRBV20-1 to TRBJ2-3; 9 bases match TRBD2. V dropped 5 bases and J dropped 2; count of bases not matched to a gene: 8. CDR1 is DFQATT, CDR2 SNEGSKA, per germline (reference sequence). The CDR3 length is 15 residues. CDR3 nucleotide sequence: TGCAGTGCTGTAGAAGCGGGAGGCTCCACAGATACGCAGTATTTT. This encodes CSAVEAGGSTDTQYF.

The chain is built from TRBV3-1 and TRBJ2-7; 9 positions agree with TRBD1. Germline values: CDR1 LGHDT, CDR2 YNNKEL (reference sequence). The CDR3 is 16 residues long. The ends lost 0 bases at V and 5 bases at J; junction bases unmatched: 8. CDR3 loop: CASSQEAGTGRDEQYF. Here the CDR3 DNA reads TGTGCCAGCAGCCAAGAGGCGGGGACAGGGAGGGACGAGCAGTACTTC.

This clonotype was seen once. The rearrangement joins TRBV6-2 or TRBV6-3 to TRBJ2-7; D remains ambiguous. Germline values: CDR1 MNHEY, CDR2 SVGEGT. Deletions cut 6 bases from V and 2 bases from J, with 11 bases between. The CDR3 sequence is 13 residues long. CDR3: CASRTSNPYEQYF. DNA of the CDR3: TGTGCCAGCAGGACCTCCAACCCCTACGAGCAGTACTTC.

About this clonotype: At one end, the junction sequence differs from germline, possibly due to a read error. V usage is TRBV7-7 and J usage is TRBJ2-2; D gene unclear. In germline, CDR1 is SSHAT, CDR2 FNYEAQ (reference sequence). The length of the CDR3 is 12 residues. This chain's CDR3 is CASSQQSGELFF. Written as DNA, the CDR3 is TGTGCTAGCAGCCAGCAGTCCGGGGAGCTGTTTTTT. The full variable domain, its missing parts supplied by reference TRBV7-7 and TRBJ2-2, is GAGVSQSPRYKVTKRGQDVTLRCDPISSHATLYWYQQALGQGPEFLTYFNYEAQPDKSGLPSDRFSAERPEGSISTLTIQRTEQRDSAMYRCASSQQSGELFFGEGSRLTVL.

This chain joins TRBV5-1 and TRBJ2-7, with 11 positions matching TRBD1. V lost 4 bases and J lost 4; bases outside the gene matches: 4. CDR1 SGHRS and CDR2 YFSETQ come from the germline V gene. This CDR3 region has 14 residues. CDR3 sequence reads: CASSTGTGGYEQYF. For the CDR3, the DNA is TGCGCCAGCAGCACCGGGACAGGGGGGTACGAGCAGTACTTC. Variable domain in full (rest from reference TRBV5-1 and TRBJ2-7): KAGVTQTPRYLIKTRGQQVTLSCSPISGHRSVSWYQQTPGQGLQFLFEYFSETQRNKGNFPGRFSGRQFSNSRSEMNVSTLELGDSALYLCASSTGTGGYEQYFGPGTRLTVT.

The chain uses TRBV7-8 and TRBJ2-1; D not resolved. Trimming left V 1 base short and J 4 bases short, with 8 bases between. This CDR3 spans 14 amino acids. Germline loops: CDR1 SGHVS, CDR2 FQNEAQ. The DNA for the CDR3 is TGTGCCAGCAGCTTAGAAGGACGGTACAATGAGCAGTTCTTC. Protein: CASSLEGRYNEQFF.

The CDR3 is CASTAGPWRYF. CDR3 DNA sequence: TGTGCCAGCACCGCGGGTCCCTGGCGGTACTTC. This rearrangement joins TRBV28 to TRBJ2-7, with D tentatively TRBD2 (5 bases). Germline V gene sequence: CDR1 MDHEN, CDR2 SYDVKM. V lost 7 bases and J 12 bases, leaving 16 bases between the germline ends. The CDR3 sequence is 11 residues long.

The chain employs TRBV12-3 or TRBV12-4 and TRBJ1-2; 7 bases fit TRBD1. This CDR3 spans 14 amino acids. Losses at the gene ends were 5 bases for V and 4 bases for J; bases not matched to a gene: 7. The CDR3 DNA is TGTGCCAGCAGTCCACAGGGGAGAAGCTATGGCTACACCTTC. Translated, it gives CASSPQGRSYGYTF.

This sequence joins TRBV6-2 or TRBV6-3 and TRBJ2-1; no clear D. V shed 7 bases and J shed 4 bases, with 5 bases lying between them. The CDR3 extends over 11 amino acids. Germline loops: CDR1 MNHEY, CDR2 SVGEGT. CDR3: CASKDYNEQFF. CDR3 in DNA: TGTGCCAGCAAGGATTACAATGAGCAGTTCTTC.

The J gene is TRBJ2-6, the V gene TRBV7-6; TRBD1 might be the D (5 bases). Germline V gives CDR1 SGHVS, CDR2 FNYEAQ. This CDR3 is 16 amino acids long. The ends were cut back, 7 bases at V and 0 bases at J, with 13 bases in the middle. CDR3 coding DNA: TGTGCCAGCACCGCGACAGCGAGCTCTGGGGCCAACGTCCTGACTTTC. It codes for CASTATASSGANVLTF.

The chain uses TRBV28 and TRBJ2-1, with D possibly TRBD2 on 6 matching bases. The CDR3 is 20 residues long. V was trimmed by 5 bases and J by 6 bases, leaving 32 bases between them. Germline V gene lookup returns CDR1 MDHEN and CDR2 SYDVKM. The CDR3 DNA reads TGTGCCAGCAGTCCCGCAGTTTCCCTCCTGTCGGGGCTAGCGATCAATGAGCAGTTCTTC. Its translation: CASSPAVSLLSGLAINEQFF.

The chain is built from TRBV20-1 and TRBJ2-3; D gene unclear. The CDR3 is made up of 14 amino acids. Between the trimmed V and J ends, which lost 6 bases and 2 bases, there was a span of 15 bases. Germline V CDR1 and CDR2: DFQATT, SNEGSKA (reference sequence). CDR3 loop: CSAPERTYTDTQYF. CDR3 DNA sequence: TGCAGTGCCCCAGAACGGACCTACACAGATACGCAGTATTTT.

This clonotype has just one count. The V call is TRBV2, the J call TRBJ2-7; no clear D. V was cut by 2 bases and J by 2 bases, with 4 bases left in between. This CDR3 has 12 amino acids. The germline gives CDR1 SNHLY, CDR2 FYNNEI. The CDR3 here is CASSERAYEQYF. CDR3 nucleotide sequence: TGTGCCAGCAGTGAAAGGGCCTACGAGCAGTACTTC.

The genes are TRBV7-9 and TRBJ1-5; no definite D call. In germline, CDR1 is SEHNR, CDR2 FQNEAQ (reference sequence). The CDR3 is 12 residues long. Trimming cost V 5 bases and J 7 bases, with 9 bases left between them. In nucleotides, the CDR3 is TGTGCCAGCAGCCTCGCGGAGCAGCCCCAGCATTTT. It specifies CASSLAEQPQHF.

The chain couples TRBV6-5 to TRBJ2-7; D could derive from TRBD1 or TRBD2 (5 bases each). V was shortened by 8 bases and J by 2 bases, with 10 bases between the two germline ends. From germline, CDR1 is MNHEY and CDR2 SVGAGI. There are 12 residues in the CDR3. Here the CDR3 DNA reads TGTGCCAGCTGGGACCTTACCTACGAGCAGTACTTC. Translating it yields CASWDLTYEQYF.

V gene TRBV2 combines with J gene TRBJ1-2; 7 bases line up with TRBD1. CDR1 SNHLY and CDR2 FYNNEI come from the germline V gene. J lost 8 bases, V lost 7 bases, and 10 bases had no gene match. The length of the CDR3 is 13 residues. The CDR3 here is CASKYTGDWGYTF. The CDR3 DNA reads as TGTGCCAGCAAGTACACAGGGGACTGGGGCTACACCTTC.

The rearrangement uses TRBV7-2 and TRBJ2-7; TRBD1 matches 7 bases. The germline gives CDR1 SGHTA, CDR2 FQGNSA. The length of the CDR3 is 15 residues. Trimming at V came to 5 bases and at J to 2 bases, leaving 9 bases not matched to a gene. This chain's CDR3 is CASSQSTGVAYEQYF. CDR3 in DNA: TGTGCCAGCAGCCAATCCACAGGGGTGGCCTACGAGCAGTACTTC.

This chain joins TRBV12-2 and TRBJ1-5. TRBV12-2 is a pseudogene locus. The CDR3 runs 17 residues. This CDR3 reads CASRLSRGQGGHQPQHF. Here the CDR3 DNA reads TGTGCAAGTCGCTTAAGTCGAGGGCAGGGAGGCCATCAGCCCCAGCATTTT.